These 13 T cell receptor beta chains originate from one sample sequenced in a study of early T cells in non-severe SARS-CoV-2 infection. TCRdb ran MiXCR on the 5' RACE reads and lists one entry per CDR3 protein. The data contain 50,000 to 70,000 distinct CDR3 sequences, about 9.8% of them singletons. Sequenced input: whole blood. These receptors were collected from an adult who was a healthcare worker with PCR-confirmed SARS-CoV-2 infection or an uninfected control (not recorded which).

This chain connects TRBV7-2 to TRBJ2-7; D gene uncertain. CDR3 length: 15 residues. CDR1 SGHTA and CDR2 FQGNSA come from the germline V gene. V lost 2 bases to trimming and J lost 3 bases, with 14 bases between them. The CDR3 DNA reads TGTGCCAGCAGCTTAAAATCTGGACCCAACTACGAGCAGTACTTC. Translated, it gives CASSLKSGPNYEQYF.

With respect to this clonotype: A read error may explain this, as a much larger clone is one base away. J is TRBJ1-1 and V is TRBV20-1; 8 bases fit TRBD1. This CDR3 contains 14 residues. The germline V gene encodes CDR1 DFQATT and CDR2 SNEGSKA (reference sequence). The CDR3 spells CSASQGARSTEASF. In DNA, the CDR3 is TGCAGTGCTAGCCAGGGGGCGCGGAGCACTGAAGCTTCCTTT.

The sample holds a few counts of this clonotype. V gene TRBV10-3 combines with J gene TRBJ2-7, with D tentatively TRBD1 or TRBD2 (6 bases each). The length of the CDR3 is 16 residues. Trimming removed 4 bases from V and 1 base from J, with 17 bases in between. Germline V CDR1 and CDR2: ENHRY, SYGVKD. In DNA form, the CDR3 reads TGTGCCATCAGTGCGGTGAAGGAGGGGGGTTCCTACGAGCAGTACTTC. Translated: CAISAVKEGGSYEQYF.

This clonotype showed up many times. The chain carries TRBV12-3 or TRBV12-4 and TRBJ2-7, with TRBD1 identical over 9 bases. CDR3 length: 15 amino acids. J lost 4 bases, V lost 2 bases, and 6 bases had no gene match. The CDR3 is CASSLKQGATYEQYF. The CDR3 DNA reads as TGTGCCAGCAGTTTAAAACAGGGGGCCACGTACGAGCAGTACTTC.

This rearrangement joins TRBV19 to TRBJ2-2, with D maybe TRBD1 (5 bases). CDR1 is LNHDA, CDR2 SQIVND, per germline (reference sequence). The CDR3 loop spans 14 amino acids. The germline V and J ends were trimmed by 10 bases and 2 bases, with 14 bases remaining between them. The CDR3 region is CATQGVLNTGELFF. Written as DNA, the CDR3 is TGTGCCACCCAAGGGGTACTTAACACCGGGGAGCTGTTTTTT.

Only one count was recorded for this clonotype. The genes are TRBV20-1 and TRBJ2-1; 12 bases line up with TRBD2. Germline V CDR1 and CDR2: DFQATT, SNEGSKA (reference sequence). The CDR3 runs to 15 residues. Trimming removed 3 bases from V and 8 bases from J; junction bases left unmatched: 8. CDR3 region: CSASPLAGGRDEQFF. CDR3 nucleotides: TGCAGTGCTAGCCCACTAGCGGGAGGACGCGATGAGCAGTTCTTC.

The chain carries TRBV7-3 and TRBJ1-1; 7 nucleotides align to TRBD1. The CDR3 sequence is 14 residues long. CDR1 and CDR2 from the germline V gene are SGHTA and FQGTGA. Trimming took 0 bases from V and 6 from J; bases not matched to a gene: 4. Here the CDR3 DNA reads TGTGCCAGCAGCTTAACGGGGACAGAAGCTGAAGCTTTCTTT. This gives the protein CASSLTGTEAEAFF.

This clonotype appeared many times. The V and J genes are TRBV20-1 and TRBJ2-2; 8 bases fit TRBD1. CDR1 and CDR2 from the germline V gene are DFQATT and SNEGSKA (reference sequence). The ends lost 3 bases at V and 4 bases at J; junction bases unmatched: 7. The CDR3 runs to 15 residues. The CDR3 is CSARRQGLATGELFF. The CDR3 bases are TGCAGTGCTAGGCGACAGGGGCTAGCCACCGGGGAGCTGTTTTTT.

This clonotype was found a few times. The chain recombines TRBV11-2 with TRBJ1-1; D is possibly TRBD1 (6 bases). Trimming took off 0 bases at V and 0 bases at J, with 8 bases between the two ends. CDR3 length equals 15 residues. CDR1 and CDR2 (germline): SGHAT, FQNNGV. This CDR3 is CASSLDGGLNTEAFF. The CDR3 nucleotides are TGTGCCAGCAGCTTAGATGGGGGGCTGAACACTGAAGCTTTCTTT.

This clonotype was observed at least ten times. V gene TRBV24-1 combines with J gene TRBJ2-1, with a weak D call TRBD1 (6 bases). Germline V gene sequence: CDR1 KGHDR, CDR2 SFDVKD. V was cut by 4 bases and J by 3 bases, with 15 bases left in between. The length of the CDR3 is 16 residues. The CDR3 reads CATSEGRDTSYNEQFF. The CDR3 bases are TGTGCCACCAGTGAGGGCAGGGACACTAGCTACAATGAGCAGTTCTTC.

This clonotype was counted many times. The chain employs TRBV7-2 and TRBJ2-7; 12 bases fit TRBD2. The junction had 7 bases not matched to a gene; V was cut back by 8 bases and J by 2 bases. The CDR3 extends over 15 amino acids. From germline, CDR1 is SGHTA and CDR2 FQGNSA. CDR3 coding DNA: TGTGCCAGCTCGACAAGGACTAGCGGGGCCTACGAGCAGTACTTC. The encoded protein is CASSTRTSGAYEQYF.

The chain couples TRBV6-2 or TRBV6-3 to TRBJ2-7, with 12 nucleotides matching TRBD2. This CDR3 comprises 16 residues. Germline V gives CDR1 MNHEY, CDR2 SVGEGT. Losses at the gene ends were 9 bases for V and 0 bases for J; bases not matched to a gene: 9. This chain's CDR3 is CASRLAGEPNSYEQYF. CDR3 bases: TGTGCCAGTAGACTAGCGGGAGAACCGAACTCCTACGAGCAGTACTTC.

This clonotype has only a few counts. This chain connects TRBV7-9 to TRBJ1-2; D is perhaps TRBD1 (6 bases). Germline lookup yields CDR1 SEHNR and CDR2 FQNEAQ (reference sequence). CDR3 size: 15 residues. Trimming removed 5 bases from V and 1 base from J, with 14 bases in between. DNA of the CDR3: TGTGCCAGCAGCCCCACAGGGACTGTTAACTATGGCTACACCTTC. Encoded protein: CASSPTGTVNYGYTF.